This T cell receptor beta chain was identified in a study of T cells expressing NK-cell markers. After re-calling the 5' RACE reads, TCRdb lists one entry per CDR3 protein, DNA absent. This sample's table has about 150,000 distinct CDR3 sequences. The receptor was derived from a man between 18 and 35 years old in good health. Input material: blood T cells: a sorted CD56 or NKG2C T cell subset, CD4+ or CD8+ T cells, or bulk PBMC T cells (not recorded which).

Here the CDR3 reads CASTDPIANGNQPQHF. This chain connects TRBV19 to TRBJ1-5. The CDR3 totals 16 residues. Germline CDR1 is LNHDA and CDR2 is SQIVND (reference sequence).